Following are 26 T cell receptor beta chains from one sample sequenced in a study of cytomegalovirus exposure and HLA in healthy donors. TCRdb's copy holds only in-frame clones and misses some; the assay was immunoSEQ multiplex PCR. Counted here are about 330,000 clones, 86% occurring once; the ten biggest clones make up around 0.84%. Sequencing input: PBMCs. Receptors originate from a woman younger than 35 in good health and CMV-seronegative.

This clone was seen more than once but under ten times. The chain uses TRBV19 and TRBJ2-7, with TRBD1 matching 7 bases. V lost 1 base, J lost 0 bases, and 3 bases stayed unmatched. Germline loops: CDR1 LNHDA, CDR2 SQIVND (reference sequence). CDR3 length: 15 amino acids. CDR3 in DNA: TGTGCCAGTAGTATAGGACAGGGACCCTCCTACGAGCAGTACTTC. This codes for CASSIGQGPSYEQYF.

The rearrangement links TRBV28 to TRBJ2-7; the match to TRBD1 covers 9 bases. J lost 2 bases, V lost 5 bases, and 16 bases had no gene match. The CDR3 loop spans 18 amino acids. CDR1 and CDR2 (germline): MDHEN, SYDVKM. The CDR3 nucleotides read TGTGCCAGCAGTCCCCGGACCTACCGGGACAGGGCCGCCTACGAGCAGTACTTC. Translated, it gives CASSPRTYRDRAAYEQYF.

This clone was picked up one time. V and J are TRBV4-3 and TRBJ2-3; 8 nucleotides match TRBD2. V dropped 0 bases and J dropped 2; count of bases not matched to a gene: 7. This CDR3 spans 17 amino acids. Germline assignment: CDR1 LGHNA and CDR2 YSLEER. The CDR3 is CASSQDSGSGNTDTQYF. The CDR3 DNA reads TGCGCCAGCAGCCAAGATTCGGGTAGCGGGAACACAGATACGCAGTATTTT.

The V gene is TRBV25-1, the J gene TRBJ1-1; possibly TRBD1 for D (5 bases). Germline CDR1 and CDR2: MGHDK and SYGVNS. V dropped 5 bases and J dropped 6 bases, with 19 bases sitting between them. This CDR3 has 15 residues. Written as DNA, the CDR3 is TGTGCCAGCAGTCAAAAAACTGGGGCGTTCGCTGAAGCTTTCTTT. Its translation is CASSQKTGAFAEAFF. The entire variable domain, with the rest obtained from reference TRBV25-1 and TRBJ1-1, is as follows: EADIYQTPRYLVIGTGKKITLECSQTMGHDKMYWYQQDPGMELHLIHYSYGVNSTEKGDLSSESTVSRIRTEHFPLTLESARPSHTSQYLCASSQKTGAFAEAFFGQGTRLTVV.

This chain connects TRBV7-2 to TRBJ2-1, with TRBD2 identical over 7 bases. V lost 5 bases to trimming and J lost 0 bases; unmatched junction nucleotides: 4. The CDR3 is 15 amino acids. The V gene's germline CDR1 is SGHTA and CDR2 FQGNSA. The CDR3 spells CASSPTSASYNEQFF. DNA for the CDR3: TGTGCCAGCAGCCCAACTAGCGCCTCCTACAATGAGCAGTTCTTC.

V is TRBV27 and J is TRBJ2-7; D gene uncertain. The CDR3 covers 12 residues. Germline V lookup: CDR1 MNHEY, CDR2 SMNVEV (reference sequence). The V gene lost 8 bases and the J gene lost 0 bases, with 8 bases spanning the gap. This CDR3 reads CASRAYSYEQYF. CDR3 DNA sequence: TGTGCCAGCCGCGCCTACTCCTACGAGCAGTACTTC.

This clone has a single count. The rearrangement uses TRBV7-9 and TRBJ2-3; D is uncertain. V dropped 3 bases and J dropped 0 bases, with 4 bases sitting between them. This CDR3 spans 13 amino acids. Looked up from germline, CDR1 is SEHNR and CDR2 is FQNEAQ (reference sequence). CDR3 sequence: CASSFGSTDTQYF. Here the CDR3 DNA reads TGTGCCAGCAGCTTTGGCAGCACAGATACGCAGTATTTT. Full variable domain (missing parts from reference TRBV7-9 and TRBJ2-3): DTGVSQNPRHKITKRGQNVTFRCDPISEHNRLYWYRQTLGQGPEFLTYFQNEAQLEKSRLLSDRFSAERPKGSFSTLEIQRTEQGDSAMYLCASSFGSTDTQYFGPGTRLTVL.

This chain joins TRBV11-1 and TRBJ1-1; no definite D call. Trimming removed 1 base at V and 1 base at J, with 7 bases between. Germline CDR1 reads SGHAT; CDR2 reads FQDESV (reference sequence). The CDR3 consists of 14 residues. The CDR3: CASSLVVSNTEAFF. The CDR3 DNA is TGTGCCAGCAGCTTAGTAGTGTCGAACACTGAAGCTTTCTTT. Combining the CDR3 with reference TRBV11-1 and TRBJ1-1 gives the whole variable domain EAEVAQSPRYKITEKSQAVAFWCDPISGHATLYWYRQILGQGPELLVQFQDESVVDDSQLPKDRFSAERLKGVDSTLKIQPAELGDSAMYLCASSLVVSNTEAFFGQGTRLTVV.

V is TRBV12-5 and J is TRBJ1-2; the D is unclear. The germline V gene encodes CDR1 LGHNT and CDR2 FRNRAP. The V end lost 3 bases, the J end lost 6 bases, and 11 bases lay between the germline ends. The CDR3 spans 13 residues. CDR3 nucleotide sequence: TGTGCTAGTGGTTTCGGGGAGACTCATGGCTACACCTTC. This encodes CASGFGETHGYTF.

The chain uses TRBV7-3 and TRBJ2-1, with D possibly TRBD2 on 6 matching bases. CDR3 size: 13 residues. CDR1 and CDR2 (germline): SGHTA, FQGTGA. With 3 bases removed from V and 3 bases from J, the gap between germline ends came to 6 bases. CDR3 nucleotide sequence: TGTGCCAGCAGCTTGGGACTCTACAATGAGCAGTTCTTC. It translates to CASSLGLYNEQFF.

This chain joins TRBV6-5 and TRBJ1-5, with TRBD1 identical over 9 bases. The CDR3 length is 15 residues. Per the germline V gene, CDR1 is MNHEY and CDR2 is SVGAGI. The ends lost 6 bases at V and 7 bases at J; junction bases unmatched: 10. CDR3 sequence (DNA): TGTGCCAGCAGCCCGGGACAGGGAGCCCGGCAGCCCCAGCATTTT. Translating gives CASSPGQGARQPQHF.

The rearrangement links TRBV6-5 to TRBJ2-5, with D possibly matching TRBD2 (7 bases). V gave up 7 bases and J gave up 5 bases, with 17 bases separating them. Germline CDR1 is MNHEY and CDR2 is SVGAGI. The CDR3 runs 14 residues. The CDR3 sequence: CASTPGGARETQYF. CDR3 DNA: TGTGCCAGCACCCCTGGGGGGGCTCGGGAGACCCAGTACTTC.

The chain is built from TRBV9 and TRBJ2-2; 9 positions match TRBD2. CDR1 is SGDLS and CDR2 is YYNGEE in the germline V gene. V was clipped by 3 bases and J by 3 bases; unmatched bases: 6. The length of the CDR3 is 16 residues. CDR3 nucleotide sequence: TGTGCCAGCAGCGCCGAGGGACTAGCAGACACCGGGGAGCTGTTTTTT. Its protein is CASSAEGLADTGELFF.

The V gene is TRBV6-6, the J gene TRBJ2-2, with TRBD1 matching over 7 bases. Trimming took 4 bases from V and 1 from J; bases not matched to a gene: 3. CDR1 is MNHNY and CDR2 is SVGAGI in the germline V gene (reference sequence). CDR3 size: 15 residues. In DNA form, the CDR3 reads TGTGCCAGCAGTTGGGGACAGCTGAACACCGGGGAGCTGTTTTTT. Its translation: CASSWGQLNTGELFF.

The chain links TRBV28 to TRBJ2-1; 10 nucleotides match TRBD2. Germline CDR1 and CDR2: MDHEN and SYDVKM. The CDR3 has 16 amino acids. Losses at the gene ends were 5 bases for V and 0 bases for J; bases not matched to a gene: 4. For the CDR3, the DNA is TGTGCCAGCAGTACTAGCGGGATGAGCTCCTACAATGAGCAGTTCTTC. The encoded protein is CASSTSGMSSYNEQFF.

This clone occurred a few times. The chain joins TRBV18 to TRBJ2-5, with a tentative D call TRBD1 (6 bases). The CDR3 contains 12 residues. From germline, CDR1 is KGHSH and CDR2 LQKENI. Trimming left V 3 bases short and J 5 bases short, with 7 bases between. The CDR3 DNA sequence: TGTGCCAGCTCACCCACAGGGGAGACCCAGTACTTC. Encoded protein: CASSPTGETQYF.

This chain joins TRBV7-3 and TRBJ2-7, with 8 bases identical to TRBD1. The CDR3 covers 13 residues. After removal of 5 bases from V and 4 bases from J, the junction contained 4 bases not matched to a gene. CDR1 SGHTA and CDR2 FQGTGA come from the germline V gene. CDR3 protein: CASSKQGGYEQYF. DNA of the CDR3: TGTGCCAGCAGCAAACAGGGGGGTTACGAGCAGTACTTC.

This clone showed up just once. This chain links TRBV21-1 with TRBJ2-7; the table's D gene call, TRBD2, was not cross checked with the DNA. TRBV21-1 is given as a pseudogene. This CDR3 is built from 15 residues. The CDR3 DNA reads TGTGCCAGCAGCAAATTGAAGACTAGATGGTACGAGCAGTACTTC. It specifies CASSKLKTRWYEQYF.

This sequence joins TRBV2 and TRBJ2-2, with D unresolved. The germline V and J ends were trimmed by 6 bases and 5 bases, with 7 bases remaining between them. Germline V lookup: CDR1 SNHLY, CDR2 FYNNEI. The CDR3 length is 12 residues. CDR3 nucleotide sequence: TGTGCCAGCAGAGTAGAAACCGGGGAGCTGTTTTTT. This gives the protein CASRVETGELFF.

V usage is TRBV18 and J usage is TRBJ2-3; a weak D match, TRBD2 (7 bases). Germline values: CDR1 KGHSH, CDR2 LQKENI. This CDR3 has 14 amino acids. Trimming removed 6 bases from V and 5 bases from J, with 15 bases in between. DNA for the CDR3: TGTGCCAGCTCTCGACGGGGGGCCCGAGATACGCAGTATTTT. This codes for CASSRRGARDTQYF.

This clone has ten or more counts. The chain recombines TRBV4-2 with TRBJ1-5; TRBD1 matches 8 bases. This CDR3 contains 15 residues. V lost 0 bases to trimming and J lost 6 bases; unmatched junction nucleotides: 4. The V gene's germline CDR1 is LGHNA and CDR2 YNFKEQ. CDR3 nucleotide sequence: TGTGCCAGCAGCCAAGACAACAGGGGGGGTCAGCCCCAGCATTTT. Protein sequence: CASSQDNRGGQPQHF.

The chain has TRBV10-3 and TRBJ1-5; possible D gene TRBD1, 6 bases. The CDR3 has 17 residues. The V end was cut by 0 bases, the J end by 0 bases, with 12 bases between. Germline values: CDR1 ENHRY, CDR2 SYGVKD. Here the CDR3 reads CAISESATGGSNQPQHF. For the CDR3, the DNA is TGTGCCATCAGTGAGTCCGCGACAGGAGGTAGCAATCAGCCCCAGCATTTT.

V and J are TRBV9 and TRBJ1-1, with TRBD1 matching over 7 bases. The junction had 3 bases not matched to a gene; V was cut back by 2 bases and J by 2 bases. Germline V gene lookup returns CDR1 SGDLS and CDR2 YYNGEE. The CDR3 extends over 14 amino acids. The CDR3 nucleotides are TGTGCCAGCAGCGTTACAGGGGAAAACACTGAAGCTTTCTTT. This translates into CASSVTGENTEAFF. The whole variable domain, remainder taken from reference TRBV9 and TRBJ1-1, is DSGVTQTPKHLITATGQRVTLRCSPRSGDLSVYWYQQSLDQGLQFLIQYYNGEERAKGNILERFSAQQFPDLHSELNLSSLELGDSALYFCASSVTGENTEAFFGQGTRLTVV.

The CDR3 loop reads CASSLLSGTGGEQYF. The CDR3, as DNA: TGTGCCAGCAGCTTACTCTCTGGGACAGGGGGCGAGCAGTACTTC. V is TRBV7-9 and J is TRBJ2-7, with 11 positions matching TRBD1. Losses at the gene ends were 2 bases for V and 6 bases for J; bases not matched to a gene: 6. This CDR3 has 15 residues. Germline-derived CDR1 and CDR2 are SEHNR and FQNEAQ (reference sequence).

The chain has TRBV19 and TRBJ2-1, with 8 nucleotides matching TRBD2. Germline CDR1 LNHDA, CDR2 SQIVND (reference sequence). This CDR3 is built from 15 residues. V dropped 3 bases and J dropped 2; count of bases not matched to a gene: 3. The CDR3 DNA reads TGTGCCAGTAGTATTACTAGCGGAGCCTACAATGAGCAGTTCTTC. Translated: CASSITSGAYNEQFF.

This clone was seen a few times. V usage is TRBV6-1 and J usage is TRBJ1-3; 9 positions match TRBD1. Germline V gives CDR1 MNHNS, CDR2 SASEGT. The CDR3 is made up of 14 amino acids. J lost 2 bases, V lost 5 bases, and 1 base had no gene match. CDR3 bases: TGTGCCAGCAGTAGGGACAGGGCTGGAAACACCATATATTTT. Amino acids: CASSRDRAGNTIYF.